Each of the 14 T cell receptor beta chains below was sequenced from the same sample in a study of vaccination effects on CD4 cells after COVID-19 (dated by TCRdb to between 2020 and 2023). These receptors' targets are unknown. The protocol used for the library was the immunoSEQ multiplex PCR assay. TCRdb holds this immuneACCESS table with in-frame rearrangements only. Some clones are missing; in checked studies, unresolved V genes explain under half, and the rest has no known cause. Recorded for this sample are 20,000 to 25,000 clones; roughly three quarters of them occurred a single time. 9.1% of the sample is held by the ten biggest clonotypes. In the ViraFEST assay, PBMC were stimulated with viral peptide pools, and TCR sequencing was then used to find antigen-specific CD4+ T cell clonotypes based on their expansion. After less than eleven days of culture, CD4+ T cells were isolated with the EasySep CD4+ T cell isolation kit. None of the healthy vaccine recipients had a prior SARS-CoV-2 infection, which was confirmed by nucleocapsid antibody tests that came back negative both before and after vaccination.

Sequenced material: CD4+ T cells from PBMCs cultured with HCoV-NL63 spike peptides, taken before COVID-19 vaccination. The cell subset or site label, read with the paper, signifies: HCoV-NL63 spike overlapping peptide pool stimulation. All receptors derive from a human donor who received a COVID-19 vaccine.

The CDR3 reads CASGLYGRGLTMDSPLHF. In DNA form, the CDR3 reads TGTGCTAGTGGTTTGTATGGGAGGGGACTAACGATGGATTCACCCCTCCACTTT. The chain recombines TRBV12-5 with TRBJ1-6; tentatively, D is TRBD1 (5 bases). Germline V gives CDR1 LGHNT, CDR2 FRNRAP. The CDR3 has 18 residues. V was clipped by 2 bases and J by 8 bases, with 22 bases between them. Looking up the rest from reference TRBV12-5 and TRBJ1-6 gives the full variable domain: DARVTQTPRHKVTEMGQEVTMRCQPILGHNTVFWYRQTMMQGLELLAYFRNRAPLDDSGMPKDRFSAEMPDATLATLKIQPSEPRDSAVYFCASGLYGRGLTMDSPLHFGNGTRLTVT.

The V and J genes are TRBV12-5 and TRBJ2-3, with a weak D call TRBD2 (5 bases). Germline loops: CDR1 LGHNT, CDR2 FRNRAP. The V and J ends lost 9 bases and 6 bases respectively, with 16 bases between them. This CDR3 is 13 amino acids long. CDR3 bases: TGTGCTAGCTTGACTACCGCATCGGATACGCAGTATTTT. Encoded protein: CASLTTASDTQYF.

The chain recombines TRBV7-8 with TRBJ1-1; the D gene is possibly TRBD1 (6 bases). Trimming shortened V by 3 bases and J by 3 bases, and 17 bases separated the two germline ends. The V gene's germline CDR1 is SGHVS and CDR2 FQNEAQ. The CDR3 runs to 16 residues. CDR3 region: CASSFPRDNRDTEAFF. Here the CDR3 DNA reads TGTGCCAGCAGCTTCCCACGGGACAATAGGGACACTGAAGCTTTCTTT.

The V and J genes are TRBV3-1 (or the pseudogene TRBV3-2) and TRBJ1-2, with no clear D. Germline V gene data show CDR1 as LGHDT and CDR2 as YNNKEL (reference sequence). V gave up 1 base and J gave up 4 bases, with 7 bases separating them. This CDR3 has 13 amino acids. The CDR3 loop is CASSQGGSYGYTF. CDR3 DNA sequence: TGTGCCAGCAGCCAAGGAGGAAGCTATGGCTACACCTTC.

The chain links TRBV5-1 to TRBJ2-1, with D unresolved. Trimming removed 2 bases from V and 0 bases from J, with 9 bases in between. The germline gives CDR1 SGHRS, CDR2 YFSETQ. This CDR3 spans 15 amino acids. CDR3 bases: TGCGCCAGCAGCTTCACAGAGAGCTCCTACAATGAGCAGTTCTTC. Translating gives CASSFTESSYNEQFF.

The V call is TRBV5-4, the J call TRBJ2-7, with D perhaps matching TRBD1 (5 bases). In germline, CDR1 is SGHNT, CDR2 YYREEE (reference sequence). V was trimmed by 1 base and J by 1 base, leaving 15 bases between them. The CDR3 length is 16 residues. This CDR3 is CASSLFIGAASYEQYF. CDR3 sequence (DNA): TGTGCCAGCAGCTTGTTCATAGGGGCTGCGTCCTACGAGCAGTACTTC.

The rearrangement links TRBV27 to TRBJ1-1; D is uncertain. Germline values: CDR1 MNHEY, CDR2 SMNVEV (reference sequence). Deletions cut 3 bases from V and 0 bases from J, with 11 bases between. The CDR3 contains 15 residues. The CDR3 DNA sequence: TGTGCCAGCAGTTTTAACAGTTACATGAACACTGAAGCTTTCTTT. Amino acid sequence: CASSFNSYMNTEAFF.

The chain couples TRBV11-3 to TRBJ2-2; no definite D call. From germline, CDR1 is SGHNT and CDR2 YENEEA. V was clipped by 0 bases and J by 1 base, with 9 bases between them. This CDR3 has 16 amino acids. The CDR3 region has the DNA TGTGCCAGCAGCTTAGAGGGTCGGTGGAACACCGGGGAGCTGTTTTTT. It yields the protein CASSLEGRWNTGELFF.

The V gene is TRBV4-2, the J gene TRBJ2-5; 7 nucleotides line up with TRBD1. This CDR3 region has 14 residues. With 3 bases clipped from V and 2 bases from J, the junction kept 3 bases outside the gene matches. The germline V gene has CDR1 LGHNA and CDR2 YNFKEQ. The CDR3 sequence: CASSHVDRQETQYF. The CDR3 nucleotides read TGTGCCAGCAGCCATGTGGACAGGCAAGAGACCCAGTACTTC.

This chain uses TRBV5-1 with TRBJ2-7, with 7 bases matching TRBD1. Germline CDR1 reads SGHRS; CDR2 reads YFSETQ. The CDR3 sequence is 14 residues long. Unmatched junction bases numbered 6, after V lost 4 bases and J lost 2 bases. The CDR3 region is CASSPGQQAYEQYF. The CDR3, as DNA: TGCGCCAGCAGCCCGGGACAGCAGGCCTACGAGCAGTACTTC.

This chain uses TRBV12-3 or TRBV12-4 with TRBJ1-4; 7 bases fit TRBD1. The trim removed 2 bases at V and 8 bases at J, leaving 2 bases unmatched. This CDR3 region has 13 residues. CDR3 region: CASSLTGEEKLFF. The CDR3 DNA sequence: TGTGCCAGCAGTTTAACAGGGGAAGAAAAACTGTTTTTT.

In its sample, this clone ranks as medium-sized (0.01 to 0.1%). The V and J genes are TRBV5-1 and TRBJ2-2, with D hard to call. The germline V and J ends were trimmed by 1 base and 0 bases, with 7 bases remaining between them. Per the germline V gene, CDR1 is SGHRS and CDR2 is YFSETQ. The CDR3 loop spans 15 amino acids. The CDR3 DNA follows: TGCGCCAGCAGCTTGACAGCTGCGAACACCGGGGAGCTGTTTTTT. Encoded protein: CASSLTAANTGELFF.

The chain carries TRBV4-2 and TRBJ2-2; weak D call: TRBD2 (5 bases). Trimming took 2 bases from V and 5 from J, leaving 15 bases between them. Germline CDR1 is LGHNA and CDR2 is YNFKEQ. The CDR3 is made up of 16 amino acids. DNA for the CDR3: TGTGCCAGCAGCCAAAAAGGTCTCGGGGAAACCGGGGAGCTGTTTTTT. Translating it yields CASSQKGLGETGELFF.

The rearrangement uses TRBV4-1 and TRBJ2-7; D is tentatively TRBD1 or TRBD2 (5 bases each). From germline, CDR1 is MGHRA and CDR2 YSYEKL. The CDR3 is 13 residues long. Trimming stripped 0 bases from V and 7 bases from J, with 10 bases between. The CDR3 nucleotides read TGCGCCAGCAGCCAAGACGGGGCTGGGGAGCAGTACTTC. Translated: CASSQDGAGEQYF.